This record looks at one T cell receptor (beta chain) sequence and its context. Its antigen is still unknown. The authors negatively isolated CD8+ and CD4+ T cells and FACS-enriched TEMRA cells. Random hexamers were used to reverse transcribe an amount of about 0.5 to 1 ug RNA. MiXCR, run by TCRdb on the immunoSEQ multiplex PCR reads, gives a single entry per CDR3 protein. This sample yields roughly 130,000 distinct CDR3 sequences, of which 85% to 95% are seen a single time; 0.28% belongs to the top ten. The data were taken from a study of CD8 T cells in Susac syndrome. Study results and caveats: The study identified around fifteen and five Susac-specific public clones in total CD8+ and CD8+ TEMRA repertoires. Maximal CD8+ clonal expansion in Susac was observed within TEMRA cells and among active patients.

V lost 7 bases, J lost 2 bases, and 16 bases lay in between. CDR3 length: 14 amino acids. The V gene's germline CDR1 is SGHRS and CDR2 YFSETQ. The rearrangement joins TRBV5-1 to TRBJ2-7; D gene uncertain. The TCR originated in a human donor with Susac syndrome. The source material was CD8+ T cells from PBMCs. CDR3 amino acids: CASATGPETYEQYF. In DNA form, the CDR3 reads TGCGCCAGCGCCACCGGCCCGGAAACCTACGAGCAGTACTTC.